A selection of T cell receptor beta chains follows, all from one sample in a study of human T cells and chemical hapten exposure. One entry per CDR3 protein, called by TCRdb with MiXCR from the RACE reads. This table holds tens of thousands of distinct CDR3 sequences, 10% found once. This specimen was whole blood, taken in connection with sensitization to the hapten diphenylcyclopropenone (DPC). These receptors were collected from a middle-aged man with alopecia areata. Some clones in this sample may be carry-over from other donors' samples. Both conserved end residues are part of each CDR3. The order of the fields is clone size, J gene, V gene, D gene, CDR3 DNA, CDR3 protein. D genes are given only for firm matches. The listing skips clone size in some rows; elsewhere it reads once, few, many or a size class.

clone_size: few; j_call: TRBJ1-4; v_call: TRBV6-5; d_call: TRBD1; cdr3_nt: TGTGCCAGCAGTTACGACAGGGGGAATGAAAAACTGTTTTTT; cdr3_aa: CASSYDRGNEKLFF
clone_size: many; j_call: TRBJ2-5; v_call: TRBV7-2; d_call: TRBD2; cdr3_nt: TGTGCCAGCAGCTTACGTAGCGGGAGTGGGCGGGAGACCCAGTACTTC; cdr3_aa: CASSLRSGSGRETQYF
clone_size: many; j_call: TRBJ2-1; v_call: TRBV20-1; d_call: TRBD2; cdr3_nt: TGCAGTGCTAGTAGCCTAGCGGGAGTTAGTGAGCAGTTCTTC; cdr3_aa: CSASSLAGVSEQFF
clone_size: .; j_call: TRBJ2-3; v_call: TRBV7-2; d_call: TRBD2; cdr3_nt: TGTGCCAGCAGCCCCTCCGGGGGGGCCAGAGATACGCAGTATTTT; cdr3_aa: CASSPSGGARDTQYF
clone_size: .; j_call: TRBJ2-3; v_call: TRBV18; d_call: .; cdr3_nt: TGTGCCAGCTCACCAAGCGCCCATTTATTGGATACGCAGTATTTT; cdr3_aa: CASSPSAHLLDTQYF
clone_size: .; j_call: TRBJ1-6; v_call: TRBV7-9; d_call: .; cdr3_nt: TGTGCCAGCAGCTACAGGGTTTCACCCCTCCACTTT; cdr3_aa: CASSYRVSPLHF
clone_size: .; j_call: TRBJ2-3; v_call: TRBV29-1; d_call: TRBD2; cdr3_nt: TGCAGCGTTGAGTCTTTAGCGGGAGGTACAGATACGCAGTATTTT; cdr3_aa: CSVESLAGGTDTQYF
clone_size: many; j_call: TRBJ2-2; v_call: TRBV20-1; d_call: TRBD2; cdr3_nt: TGCAGTGCTAGAGATCAGGGACTAGCGGGAGGGACGTACACCGGGGAGCTGTTTTTT; cdr3_aa: CSARDQGLAGGTYTGELFF
clone_size: .; j_call: TRBJ2-7; v_call: TRBV12-3/TRBV12-4; d_call: .; cdr3_nt: TGTGCCAGCAGCCCTACAGGGTTAGGCGAGCAGTACTTC; cdr3_aa: CASSPTGLGEQYF
clone_size: .; j_call: TRBJ1-6; v_call: TRBV21-1; d_call: .; cdr3_nt: TGTGCCAGCAGCCCCAATCACTTGGAGAATTCACCCCTCCACTTT; cdr3_aa: CASSPNHLENSPLHF
clone_size: many; j_call: TRBJ2-1; v_call: TRBV14; d_call: .; cdr3_nt: TGTGCCAGCAGCTCACAGAGTGGGGAGGAAGGGTCCTACAATGAGCAGTTCTTC; cdr3_aa: CASSSQSGEEGSYNEQFF
clone_size: .; j_call: TRBJ1-1; v_call: TRBV5-6; d_call: .; cdr3_nt: TGTGCCAGCAGTCTCGTGGAGATAAGAGCTGAAGCTTTCTTT; cdr3_aa: CASSLVEIRAEAFF
clone_size: few; j_call: TRBJ2-3; v_call: TRBV20-1; d_call: TRBD1; cdr3_nt: TGCAGTGCTCACCGGGACAGGGGGCTGAATACGCAGTATTTT; cdr3_aa: CSAHRDRGLNTQYF
clone_size: .; j_call: TRBJ2-6; v_call: TRBV6-6; d_call: TRBD1; cdr3_nt: TGTGCCAGCAGTTATGTCCAGGGGGCGCGTGGGGCCAACGTCCTGACTTTC; cdr3_aa: CASSYVQGARGANVLTF
clone_size: .; j_call: TRBJ1-2; v_call: TRBV15; d_call: .; cdr3_nt: TGTGCCACCAGCAGAGAGAGAATCGATGGCTACACCTTC; cdr3_aa: CATSRERIDGYTF
clone_size: .; j_call: TRBJ2-7; v_call: TRBV12-3/TRBV12-4; d_call: .; cdr3_nt: TGTGCCAGCAGCTCCGGGCTTAGAGGGTTGGAGCAGTACTTC; cdr3_aa: CASSSGLRGLEQYF
clone_size: few; j_call: TRBJ1-6; v_call: TRBV25-1; d_call: .; cdr3_nt: TGTGCCAGCAGTGAATATGGTGACAGTGACAGTAGGAATTCACCCCTCCACTTT; cdr3_aa: CASSEYGDSDSRNSPLHF
clone_size: few; j_call: TRBJ2-5; v_call: TRBV12-3/TRBV12-4; d_call: TRBD2; cdr3_nt: TGTGCCAGCAGTCCAAGTTCAGGAACTAGCGGGGGACATATGACCCAGTACTTC; cdr3_aa: CASSPSSGTSGGHMTQYF
clone_size: many; j_call: TRBJ2-3; v_call: TRBV29-1; d_call: TRBD2; cdr3_nt: TGCGGTACGATCGGGGGGGCTGAGTCAGATACGCAGTATTTT; cdr3_aa: CGTIGGAESDTQYF
clone_size: many; j_call: TRBJ1-5; v_call: TRBV6-1; d_call: .; cdr3_nt: TGTGCCAGCAGTGAGAATCAGCCCCAGCATTTT; cdr3_aa: CASSENQPQHF
clone_size: .; j_call: TRBJ2-5; v_call: TRBV13; d_call: .; cdr3_nt: TGTGCCAGCAGCCCAACTTCTGACAGCATTGTAGGAGAGACCCAGTACTTC; cdr3_aa: CASSPTSDSIVGETQYF
clone_size: few; j_call: TRBJ2-2; v_call: TRBV6-2/TRBV6-3; d_call: .; cdr3_nt: TGTGCCAGCAGCCTACAAGCTTCGGGGACCGGGGAGCTGTTTTTT; cdr3_aa: CASSLQASGTGELFF
clone_size: many; j_call: TRBJ2-6; v_call: TRBV29-1; d_call: TRBD1; cdr3_nt: TGCAGCGTATCGGGACAGGAAGGTGGGGCCAACGTCCTGACTTTC; cdr3_aa: CSVSGQEGGANVLTF
clone_size: .; j_call: TRBJ2-6; v_call: TRBV18; d_call: .; cdr3_nt: TGTGCCAGCTCACCACTAGGACTGTCTGTGGCCAACGTCCTGACTTTC; cdr3_aa: CASSPLGLSVANVLTF
clone_size: .; j_call: TRBJ2-1; v_call: TRBV18; d_call: TRBD2; cdr3_nt: TGTGCCAGCTCGAGGACTAGCTCCTACAATGAGCAGTTCTTC; cdr3_aa: CASSRTSSYNEQFF
clone_size: .; j_call: TRBJ2-3; v_call: TRBV12-3/TRBV12-4; d_call: TRBD2; cdr3_nt: TGTGCCAGCAGTCCCCCGGGCGGGAGGGCCACAGATACGCAGTATTTT; cdr3_aa: CASSPPGGRATDTQYF
clone_size: .; j_call: TRBJ1-1; v_call: TRBV7-2; d_call: TRBD1; cdr3_nt: TGTGCCAGCAGCAGGGACAGGGGGAACACTGAAGCTTTCTTT; cdr3_aa: CASSRDRGNTEAFF
clone_size: many; j_call: TRBJ2-2; v_call: TRBV6-5; d_call: .; cdr3_nt: TGTGCCAGCAGTTACTTCCAGGGTGGGAATCCCGGGGAGCTGTTTTTT; cdr3_aa: CASSYFQGGNPGELFF
clone_size: .; j_call: TRBJ2-7; v_call: TRBV27; d_call: TRBD1; cdr3_nt: TGTGCCAGCATGAACGGACAGGGTGGGGCCGAGCAGTACTTC; cdr3_aa: CASMNGQGGAEQYF
clone_size: .; j_call: TRBJ1-5; v_call: TRBV12-3/TRBV12-4; d_call: TRBD1; cdr3_nt: TGTGCCAGCAGTACAGGGGCGTCGGCCTATCAGCCCCAGCATTTT; cdr3_aa: CASSTGASAYQPQHF
clone_size: many; j_call: TRBJ1-2; v_call: TRBV28; d_call: TRBD1; cdr3_nt: TGTGCCAGCCTGGGACAGAAGAGATATGGCTACACCTTC; cdr3_aa: CASLGQKRYGYTF
clone_size: few; j_call: TRBJ2-7; v_call: TRBV6-2/TRBV6-3; d_call: TRBD2; cdr3_nt: TGTGCCAGCAGTACCCTAGCGGCGGGAACCTACGAGCAGTACTTC; cdr3_aa: CASSTLAAGTYEQYF
clone_size: few; j_call: TRBJ2-1; v_call: TRBV7-3; d_call: .; cdr3_nt: TGTGCCAGCAGCCTTTCTAGGGGCAATGAGCAGTTCTTC; cdr3_aa: CASSLSRGNEQFF
clone_size: many; j_call: TRBJ2-5; v_call: TRBV5-6; d_call: .; cdr3_nt: TGTGCCAGCAGCCGGAAGGAGACCCAGTACTTC; cdr3_aa: CASSRKETQYF
clone_size: .; j_call: TRBJ2-5; v_call: TRBV4-2; d_call: .; cdr3_nt: TGTGCCAGCAGCCAAGGCCCGAGCGAGCCTCGGGAGACCCAGTACTTC; cdr3_aa: CASSQGPSEPRETQYF
clone_size: few; j_call: TRBJ2-5; v_call: TRBV10-3; d_call: .; cdr3_nt: TGTGCCATCAGTGGAGGAGGCTCTGGGGTGGAGACCCAGTACTTC; cdr3_aa: CAISGGGSGVETQYF
clone_size: .; j_call: TRBJ2-3; v_call: TRBV5-4; d_call: .; cdr3_nt: TGTGCCAGCAGTTTAAGATGGGGGAGAACGGGCACAGATACGCAGTATTTT; cdr3_aa: CASSLRWGRTGTDTQYF
clone_size: many; j_call: TRBJ2-5; v_call: TRBV14; d_call: .; cdr3_nt: TGTGCCAGCAGCACTGATCACCAAGAGACCCAGTACTTC; cdr3_aa: CASSTDHQETQYF
clone_size: many; j_call: TRBJ1-2; v_call: TRBV28; d_call: TRBD1; cdr3_nt: TGTGCCAGCAGTTTACAAGCAGGGGGCGTTGCTGGCTACACCTTC; cdr3_aa: CASSLQAGGVAGYTF
clone_size: many; j_call: TRBJ1-1; v_call: TRBV2; d_call: .; cdr3_nt: TGTGCCAGCGGCGACAAGAGGACTTTCTTT; cdr3_aa: CASGDKRTFF
clone_size: .; j_call: TRBJ1-5; v_call: TRBV6-6; d_call: .; cdr3_nt: TGTGCCAGCAGTTCTAAGGGCAATCAGCCCCAGCATTTT; cdr3_aa: CASSSKGNQPQHF
clone_size: .; j_call: TRBJ1-3; v_call: TRBV20-1; d_call: .; cdr3_nt: TGCAGTGCTAGGGCGGCAGTCTCTGGAAACACCATATATTTT; cdr3_aa: CSARAAVSGNTIYF
clone_size: few; j_call: TRBJ2-6; v_call: TRBV7-9; d_call: .; cdr3_nt: TGTGCCAGCAGCCCTCCCTCCTCTGGGGCCAACGTCCTGAATTTC; cdr3_aa: CASSPPSSGANVLNF